Each of the 18 T cell receptor beta chains below was sequenced from the same sample in a study of cytomegalovirus exposure and HLA in healthy donors. PCR primers comprised 60 Vbeta and 13 Jbeta primers. Sequenced by immunoSEQ multiplex PCR; TCRdb stores in-frame clones only, minus some. The sample totals about 20,000 clones. Sequencing used PBMCs. These receptors originate from a man in his sixties in good health and CMV-seropositive.

The chain joins TRBV5-6 to TRBJ1-1; no reliable D call. Germline V CDR1 and CDR2: SGHDT, YYEEEE. V lost 0 bases, J lost 0 bases, and 6 bases lay in between. There are 14 residues in the CDR3. The CDR3 coding sequence is TGTGCCAGCAGCTTGGGTCAGGTGAACACTGAAGCTTTCTTT. It translates to CASSLGQVNTEAFF.

The CDR3: CASSLEGRDYGYTF. For the CDR3, the DNA is TGTGCCAGCAGCTTGGAAGGCAGGGACTATGGCTACACCTTC. The V and J genes are TRBV5-4 and TRBJ1-2, with D perhaps matching TRBD1 (5 bases). The CDR3 length is 14 residues. Trimming shortened V by 0 bases and J by 3 bases, and 9 bases separated the two germline ends. Looked up from germline, CDR1 is SGHNT and CDR2 is YYREEE (reference sequence).

The chain has TRBV6-5 and TRBJ2-5, with 12 bases that match TRBD2. Germline CDR1 and CDR2: MNHEY and SVGAGI. V was pared by 0 bases and J by 4 bases, with 3 bases of the junction left unmatched. This CDR3 comprises 16 residues. The DNA for the CDR3 is TGTGCCAGCAGTTACTCCGCGACTAGCGGGAGAGAGACCCAGTACTTC. Its protein product is CASSYSATSGRETQYF.

This chain joins TRBV9 and TRBJ2-3, with D maybe TRBD2 (5 bases). Germline V gives CDR1 SGDLS, CDR2 YYNGEE. Trimming took 4 bases from V and 0 from J, leaving 12 bases between them. This CDR3 has 15 amino acids. This CDR3 is CASSPRVSSTDTQYF. Here the CDR3 DNA reads TGTGCCAGCAGCCCGCGGGTTTCTAGCACAGATACGCAGTATTTT.

The V call is TRBV7-8, the J call TRBJ2-7; the match to TRBD2 covers 7 bases. This CDR3 spans 15 amino acids. V was clipped by 4 bases and J by 1 base; unmatched bases: 7. CDR1 is SGHVS and CDR2 is FQNEAQ in the germline V gene. The CDR3 nucleotides are TGTGCCAGCAGCTCCCGCGGGAGTCGGTCCTACGAGCAGTACTTC. This translates into CASSSRGSRSYEQYF.

This chain connects TRBV6-1 to TRBJ1-2; TRBD1 might be the D (6 bases). Germline CDR1 MNHNS, CDR2 SASEGT. CDR3 length equals 14 residues. V lost 3 bases and J 6 bases, leaving 14 bases between the germline ends. CDR3 amino acids: CASSDLQGSHGYTF. CDR3 bases: TGTGCCAGCAGTGACCTACAGGGCTCACATGGCTACACCTTC.

The chain uses TRBV2 and TRBJ2-2; 8 bases align to TRBD2. J was trimmed by 7 bases and V by 6 bases; bases with no gene match: 4. This CDR3 has 13 amino acids. CDR1 is SNHLY and CDR2 is FYNNEI in the germline V gene. For the CDR3, the DNA is TGTGCCAGCAGCGGGAGGGATGACGGGGAGCTGTTTTTT. It specifies CASSGRDDGELFF. Complete variable domain (other parts from reference TRBV2 and TRBJ2-2): EPEVTQTPSHQVTQMGQEVILRCVPISNHLYFYWYRQILGQKVEFLVSFYNNEISEKSEIFDDQFSVERPDGSNFTLKIRSTKLEDSAMYFCASSGRDDGELFFGEGSRLTVL.

This chain uses TRBV7-7 with TRBJ2-5; 7 bases line up with TRBD1. Germline V gene data show CDR1 as SSHAT and CDR2 as FNYEAQ (reference sequence). After removal of 1 base from V and 3 bases from J, the junction contained 2 bases not matched to a gene. The CDR3 extends over 14 amino acids. The CDR3 loop is CASSLGQGKETQYF. The CDR3 DNA follows: TGTGCCAGCAGCTTAGGACAGGGAAAAGAGACCCAGTACTTC.

The V gene is TRBV19, the J gene TRBJ1-1; no firm D call. In germline, CDR1 is LNHDA, CDR2 SQIVND (reference sequence). The CDR3 is made up of 13 amino acids. V gave up 1 base and J gave up 2 bases, with 5 bases separating them. The CDR3 sequence: CASSIGRNTEAFF. The CDR3 region has the DNA TGTGCCAGTAGTATAGGTAGAAACACTGAAGCTTTCTTT.

CDR3 sequence: CASSLIQGVTEAFF. The CDR3 DNA reads as TGTGCCAGCAGTCTGATACAGGGAGTCACTGAAGCTTTCTTT. The chain has TRBV27 and TRBJ1-1, with D maybe TRBD1 (6 bases). Germline CDR1 and CDR2: MNHEY and SMNVEV (reference sequence). V shed 5 bases and J shed 4 bases, with 14 bases lying between them. CDR3 length equals 14 residues.

V usage is TRBV7-2 and J usage is TRBJ1-1; TRBD1 matches 9 bases. V trimming: 2 bases; J trimming: 1 base; junction bases outside the gene matches: 5. CDR1 and CDR2 (germline): SGHTA, FQGNSA. This CDR3 is 16 amino acids long. CDR3 nucleotide sequence: TGTGCCAGCAGCTTAAACAGGGGGCGGTCGAACACTGAAGCTTTCTTT. It codes for CASSLNRGRSNTEAFF.

The chain recombines TRBV5-1 with TRBJ2-2; D may be TRBD2 (6 bases). There are 17 residues in the CDR3. With 1 base removed from V and 0 bases from J, the gap between germline ends came to 13 bases. The germline CDR1 and CDR2 sequences are SGHRS and YFSETQ. Written as DNA, the CDR3 is TGCGCCAGCAGCTTGCAACCGGGACTCACGAACACCGGGGAGCTGTTTTTT. It yields the protein CASSLQPGLTNTGELFF.

This chain links TRBV6-5 with TRBJ2-3; 9 bases are a match to TRBD2. This CDR3 comprises 16 residues. V lost 2 bases to trimming and J lost 6 bases; unmatched junction nucleotides: 9. Germline V gene lookup returns CDR1 MNHEY and CDR2 SVGAGI. The CDR3 DNA is TGTGCCAGCAGTTACGAGGGCGGGAGGGCCCGGGATACGCAGTATTTT. It translates to CASSYEGGRARDTQYF.

The V and J genes are TRBV5-5 and TRBJ2-7; 14 bases fit TRBD2. The length of the CDR3 is 20 residues. Germline V gives CDR1 SGHKS, CDR2 YYEKEE (reference sequence). V lost 4 bases and J lost 0; bases outside the gene matches: 15. CDR3 coding DNA: TGTGCCAGCAGCCCACAGGAACGGACTAGCGGGAGGTTTAGCTCCTACGAGCAGTACTTC. Translating gives CASSPQERTSGRFSSYEQYF. The full variable domain, completed using reference TRBV5-5 and TRBJ2-7, is DAGVTQSPTHLIKTRGQQVTLRCSPISGHKSVSWYQQVLGQGPQFIFQYYEKEERGRGNFPDRFSARQFPNYSSELNVNALLLGDSALYLCASSPQERTSGRFSSYEQYFGPGTRLTVT.

This chain uses TRBV15 with TRBJ1-4, with D possibly matching TRBD1 (5 bases). CDR1 LNHNV and CDR2 YYDKDF come from the germline V gene (reference sequence). Trimming took off 0 bases at V and 8 bases at J, with 16 bases between the two ends. The length of the CDR3 is 16 residues. This CDR3 is CATSRDWGRAREKLFF. The CDR3 nucleotides read TGTGCCACCAGCAGAGATTGGGGCAGGGCCCGGGAAAAACTGTTTTTT.

The chain joins TRBV29-1 to TRBJ1-1; TRBD1 agrees at 8 bases. Germline assignment: CDR1 SQVTM and CDR2 ANQGSEA. The CDR3 loop spans 13 amino acids. V was clipped by 3 bases and J by 10 bases; unmatched bases: 10. CDR3 DNA sequence: TGCAGCGTTGATGCGGGGTCAGGGGGCGCAGCTTTCTTT. Encoded protein: CSVDAGSGGAAFF.

The chain links TRBV10-1 to TRBJ1-1; tentative D call: TRBD1 (6 bases). Germline V gene data show CDR1 as WNHNN and CDR2 as SYGVQD (reference sequence). The CDR3 is made up of 14 amino acids. V lost 6 bases to trimming and J lost 11 bases, with 22 bases between them. The CDR3 DNA follows: TGCGCCAGCAGCGGACAGAACGACCCCTTCGTGGCTTTCTTT. Residues: CASSGQNDPFVAFF.

The CDR3 nucleotides are TGTGCCAGCAGTTACTCGGGGACACACGAGCAGTACTTC. Translated: CASSYSGTHEQYF. The rearrangement uses TRBV6-5 and TRBJ2-7; weak D call: TRBD1 (6 bases). This CDR3 contains 13 residues. CDR1 and CDR2 (germline): MNHEY, SVGAGI. Trimming left V 0 bases short and J 5 bases short, with 8 bases between.